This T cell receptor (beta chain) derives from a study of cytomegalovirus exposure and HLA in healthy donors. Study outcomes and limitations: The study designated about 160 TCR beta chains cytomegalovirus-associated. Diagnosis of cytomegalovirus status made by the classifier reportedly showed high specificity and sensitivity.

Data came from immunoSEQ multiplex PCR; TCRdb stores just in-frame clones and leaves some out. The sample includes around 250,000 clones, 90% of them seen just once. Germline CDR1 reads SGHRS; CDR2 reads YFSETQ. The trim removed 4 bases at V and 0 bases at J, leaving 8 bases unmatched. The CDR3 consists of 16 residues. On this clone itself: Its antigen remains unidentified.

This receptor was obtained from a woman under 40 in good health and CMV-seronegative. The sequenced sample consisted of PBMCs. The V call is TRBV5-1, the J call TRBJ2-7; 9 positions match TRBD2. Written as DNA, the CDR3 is TGCGCCAGCAGCCCCGGGCGGGAGGGCCCCTCCTACGAGCAGTACTTC. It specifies CASSPGREGPSYEQYF.